The present entry profiles one TCR beta chain with its context. The antigen is unknown. Germline CDR1 SGHNT, CDR2 YENEEA. V lost 2 bases and J lost 4; bases outside the gene matches: 2. CDR3 length equals 14 residues. The data belong to a study of T cells in localized non-small cell lung cancer. Study findings and constraints: Adjacent uninvolved lung had the highest clonality, suggesting focused antigen responses.

The assay was immunoSEQ multiplex PCR, and TCRdb's table has in-frame clones only and misses some. This table holds approximately 3,000 clones, roughly 29% found once. The sequences come from normal lung tissue next to the tumor, collected before any cancer treatment. The TCR was taken from a woman aged 35-75 years with stage I lung adenocarcinoma. This chain joins TRBV11-3 and TRBJ2-1, with 7 bases matching TRBD1. Here the CDR3 DNA reads TGTGCCAGCAGCTTACAGGGGGAATACAATGAGCAGTTCTTC. As protein: CASSLQGEYNEQFF.